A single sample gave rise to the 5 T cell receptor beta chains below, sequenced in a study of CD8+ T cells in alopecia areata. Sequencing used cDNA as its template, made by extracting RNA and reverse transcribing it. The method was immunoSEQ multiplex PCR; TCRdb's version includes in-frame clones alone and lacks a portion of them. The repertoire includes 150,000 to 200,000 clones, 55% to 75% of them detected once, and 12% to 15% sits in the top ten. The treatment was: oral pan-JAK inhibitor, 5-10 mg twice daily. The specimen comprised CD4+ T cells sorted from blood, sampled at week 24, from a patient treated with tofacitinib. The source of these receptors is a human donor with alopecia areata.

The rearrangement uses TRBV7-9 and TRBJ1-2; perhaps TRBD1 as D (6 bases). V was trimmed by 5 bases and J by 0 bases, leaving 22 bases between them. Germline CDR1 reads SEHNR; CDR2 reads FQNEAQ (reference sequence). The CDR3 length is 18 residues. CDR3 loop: CASSPFVDLQGSNYGYTF. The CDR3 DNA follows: TGTGCCAGCAGCCCCTTCGTCGACCTACAGGGCTCTAACTATGGCTACACCTTC. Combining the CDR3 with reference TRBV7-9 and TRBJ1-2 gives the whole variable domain DTGVSQNPRHKITKRGQNVTFRCDPISEHNRLYWYRQTLGQGPEFLTYFQNEAQLEKSRLLSDRFSAERPKGSFSTLEIQRTEQGDSAMYLCASSPFVDLQGSNYGYTFGSGTRLTVV.

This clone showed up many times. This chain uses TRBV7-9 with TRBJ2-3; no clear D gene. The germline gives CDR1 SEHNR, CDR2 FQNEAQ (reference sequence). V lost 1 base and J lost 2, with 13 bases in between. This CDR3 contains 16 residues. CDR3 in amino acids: CASSLGNRHPTDTQYF. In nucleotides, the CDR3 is TGTGCCAGCAGCTTAGGTAACAGACACCCCACAGATACGCAGTATTTT.

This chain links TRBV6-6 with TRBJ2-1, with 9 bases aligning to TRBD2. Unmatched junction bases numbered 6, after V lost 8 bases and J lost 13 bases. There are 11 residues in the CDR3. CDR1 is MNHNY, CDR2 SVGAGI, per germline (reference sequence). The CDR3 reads CASSLAGLQFF. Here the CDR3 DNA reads TGTGCCAGCTCCCTAGCGGGGTTACAGTTCTTC.

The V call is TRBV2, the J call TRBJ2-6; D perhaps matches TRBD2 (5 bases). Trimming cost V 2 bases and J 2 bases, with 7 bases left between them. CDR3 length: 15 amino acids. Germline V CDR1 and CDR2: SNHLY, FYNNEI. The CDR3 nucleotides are TGTGCCAGCAGTGAACTGGGAGCTGGGGCCAACGTCCTGACTTTC. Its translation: CASSELGAGANVLTF.

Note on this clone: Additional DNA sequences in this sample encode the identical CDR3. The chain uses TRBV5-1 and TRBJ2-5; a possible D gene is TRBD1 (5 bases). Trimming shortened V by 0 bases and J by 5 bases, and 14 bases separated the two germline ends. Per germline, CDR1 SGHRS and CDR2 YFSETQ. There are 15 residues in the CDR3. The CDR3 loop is CASSLDGRGGETQYF. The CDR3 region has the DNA TGCGCCAGCAGCTTGGATGGTAGGGGTGGCGAGACCCAGTACTTC.